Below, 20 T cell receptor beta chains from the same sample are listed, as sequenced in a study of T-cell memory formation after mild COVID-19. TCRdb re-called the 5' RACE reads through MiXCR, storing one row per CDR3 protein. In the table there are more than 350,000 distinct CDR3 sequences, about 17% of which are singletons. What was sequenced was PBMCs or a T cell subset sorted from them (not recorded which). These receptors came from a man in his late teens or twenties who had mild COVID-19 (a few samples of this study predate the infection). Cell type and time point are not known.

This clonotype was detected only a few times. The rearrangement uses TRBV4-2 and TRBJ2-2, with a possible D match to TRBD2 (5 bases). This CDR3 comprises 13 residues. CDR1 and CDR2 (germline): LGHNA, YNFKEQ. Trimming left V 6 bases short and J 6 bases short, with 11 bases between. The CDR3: CASRLVGSGELFF. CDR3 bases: TGTGCCAGCAGACTAGTAGGGTCCGGGGAGCTGTTTTTT.

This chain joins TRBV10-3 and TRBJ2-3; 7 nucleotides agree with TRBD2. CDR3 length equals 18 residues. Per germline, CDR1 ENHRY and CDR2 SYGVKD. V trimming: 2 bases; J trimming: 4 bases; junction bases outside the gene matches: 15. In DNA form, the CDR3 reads TGTGCCATCAGTGAGAGCGGGGTCCCGTTTTCGGTCGCAGATACGCAGTATTTT. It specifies CAISESGVPFSVADTQYF.

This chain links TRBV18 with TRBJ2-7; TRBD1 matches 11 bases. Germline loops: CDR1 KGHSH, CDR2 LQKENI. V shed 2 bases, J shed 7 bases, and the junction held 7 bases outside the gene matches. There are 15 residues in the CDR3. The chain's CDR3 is CASSPGQGARKEQYV. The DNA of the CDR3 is TGTGCCAGCTCACCAGGACAGGGGGCGCGCAAGGAGCAGTACGTC.

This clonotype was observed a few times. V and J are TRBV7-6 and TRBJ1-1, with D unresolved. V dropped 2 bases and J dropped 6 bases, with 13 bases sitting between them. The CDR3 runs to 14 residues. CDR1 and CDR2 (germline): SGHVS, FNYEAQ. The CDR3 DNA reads TGTGCCAGCAGCTTATTAGTAGGGTCGGCTGAAGCTTTCTTT. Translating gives CASSLLVGSAEAFF.

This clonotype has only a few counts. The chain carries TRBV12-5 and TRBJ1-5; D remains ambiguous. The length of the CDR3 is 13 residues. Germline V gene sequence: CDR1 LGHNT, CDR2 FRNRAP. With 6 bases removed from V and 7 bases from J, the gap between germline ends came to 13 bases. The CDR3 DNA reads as TGTGCTAGTGGGAGTCTGATGGGGCAGCCCCAGCATTTT. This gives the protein CASGSLMGQPQHF.

CDR3 DNA: TGCAGTGCTCCCGGTATCTTAGCGGGGGCCATCTACGAGCAGTACTTC. It specifies CSAPGILAGAIYEQYF. The rearrangement uses TRBV20-1 and TRBJ2-7; 9 nucleotides match TRBD2. With 5 bases clipped from V and 3 bases from J, the junction kept 14 bases outside the gene matches. CDR3 length equals 16 residues. Per the germline V gene, CDR1 is DFQATT and CDR2 is SNEGSKA (reference sequence).

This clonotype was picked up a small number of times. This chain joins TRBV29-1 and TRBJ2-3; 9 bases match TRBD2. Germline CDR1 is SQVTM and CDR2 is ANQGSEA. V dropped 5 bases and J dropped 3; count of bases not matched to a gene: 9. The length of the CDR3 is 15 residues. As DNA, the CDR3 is TGCAGCGTTACGGGGAGCGGGGGGACAACAGATACGCAGTATTTT. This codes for CSVTGSGGTTDTQYF.

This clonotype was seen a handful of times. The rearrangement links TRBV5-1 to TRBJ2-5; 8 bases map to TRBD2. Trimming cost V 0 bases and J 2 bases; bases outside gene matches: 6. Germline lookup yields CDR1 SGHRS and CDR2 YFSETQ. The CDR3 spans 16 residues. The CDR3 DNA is TGCGCCAGCAGCTTGGCAGCGGGGGCCCGACAAGAGACCCAGTACTTC. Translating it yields CASSLAAGARQETQYF.

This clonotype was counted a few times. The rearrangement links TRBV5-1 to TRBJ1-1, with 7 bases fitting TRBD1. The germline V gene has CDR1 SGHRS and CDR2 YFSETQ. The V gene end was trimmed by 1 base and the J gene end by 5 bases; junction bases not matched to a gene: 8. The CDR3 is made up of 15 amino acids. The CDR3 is CASSLSGRGDTEAFF. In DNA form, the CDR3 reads TGCGCCAGCAGCTTGTCAGGCAGGGGGGATACTGAAGCTTTCTTT. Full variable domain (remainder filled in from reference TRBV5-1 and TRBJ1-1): KAGVTQTPRYLIKTRGQQVTLSCSPISGHRSVSWYQQTPGQGLQFLFEYFSETQRNKGNFPGRFSGRQFSNSRSEMNVSTLELGDSALYLCASSLSGRGDTEAFFGQGTRLTVV.

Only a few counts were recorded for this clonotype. CDR3 in amino acids: CASSQDLAGWLREDTEAFF. The DNA for the CDR3 is TGCGCCAGCAGCCAAGATTTGGCAGGGTGGCTCCGGGAGGACACTGAAGCTTTCTTT. This chain uses TRBV4-3 with TRBJ1-1, with a possible D match to TRBD1 (5 bases). Germline CDR1 and CDR2: LGHNA and YSLEER. The CDR3 has 19 residues. Trimming left V 0 bases short and J 3 bases short, with 23 bases between.

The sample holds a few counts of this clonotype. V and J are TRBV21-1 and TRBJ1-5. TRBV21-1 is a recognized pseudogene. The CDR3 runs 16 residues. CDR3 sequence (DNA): TGTGCCAGCAGCAAAGGGGAGCAGGAGGGCAATCAGCCCCAGCATTTT. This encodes CASSKGEQEGNQPQHF.

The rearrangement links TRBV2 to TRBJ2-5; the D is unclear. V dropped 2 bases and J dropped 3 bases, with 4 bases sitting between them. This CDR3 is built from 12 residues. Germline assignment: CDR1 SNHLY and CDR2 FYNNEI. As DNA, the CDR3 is TGTGCCAGCAGTGAAATAGAAGAGACCCAGTACTTC. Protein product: CASSEIEETQYF.

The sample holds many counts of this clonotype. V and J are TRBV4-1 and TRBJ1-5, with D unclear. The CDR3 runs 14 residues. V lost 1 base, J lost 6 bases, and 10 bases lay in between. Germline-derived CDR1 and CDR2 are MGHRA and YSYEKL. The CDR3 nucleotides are TGCGCCAGCAGCCAAGTGGAAGGCGCTCAGCCCCAGCATTTT. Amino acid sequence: CASSQVEGAQPQHF.

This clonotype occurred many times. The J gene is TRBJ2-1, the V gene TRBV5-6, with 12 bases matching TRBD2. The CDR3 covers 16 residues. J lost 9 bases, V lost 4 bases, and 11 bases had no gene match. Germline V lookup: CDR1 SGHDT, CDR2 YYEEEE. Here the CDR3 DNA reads TGTGCCAGCAGCCCTTCGTCTAGCGGGGGGGCGAGTGAGCAGTTCTTC. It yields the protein CASSPSSSGGASEQFF.

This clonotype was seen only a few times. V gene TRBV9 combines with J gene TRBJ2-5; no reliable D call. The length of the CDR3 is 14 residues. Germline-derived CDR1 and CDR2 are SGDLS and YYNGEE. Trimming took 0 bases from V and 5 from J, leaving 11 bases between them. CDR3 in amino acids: CASSVDPGGETQYF. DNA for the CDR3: TGTGCCAGCAGCGTAGACCCAGGTGGGGAGACCCAGTACTTC.

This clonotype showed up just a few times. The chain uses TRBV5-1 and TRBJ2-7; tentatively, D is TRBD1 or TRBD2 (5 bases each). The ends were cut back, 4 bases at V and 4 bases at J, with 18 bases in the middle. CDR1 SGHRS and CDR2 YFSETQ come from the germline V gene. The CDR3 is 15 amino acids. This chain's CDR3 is CASSPTGLRSYEQYF. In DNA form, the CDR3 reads TGCGCCAGCAGCCCTACAGGACTCCGTTCTTACGAGCAGTACTTC.

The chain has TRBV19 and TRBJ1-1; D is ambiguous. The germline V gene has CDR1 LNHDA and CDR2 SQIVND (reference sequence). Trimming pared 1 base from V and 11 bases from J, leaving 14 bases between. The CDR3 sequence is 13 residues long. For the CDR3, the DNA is TGTGCCAGTAGTATAGGCCCCATCGCCGCGGCTTTCTTT. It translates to CASSIGPIAAAFF.

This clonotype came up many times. The CDR3, as DNA: TGTGCCAGCAGCCCGACTTTGAGCTCCTACAATGAGCAGTTCTTC. It translates to CASSPTLSSYNEQFF. The rearrangement uses TRBV7-9 and TRBJ2-1, with D hard to call. CDR1 and CDR2 (germline): SEHNR, FQNEAQ (reference sequence). This CDR3 region has 15 residues. V gave up 5 bases and J gave up 0 bases, with 11 bases separating them.

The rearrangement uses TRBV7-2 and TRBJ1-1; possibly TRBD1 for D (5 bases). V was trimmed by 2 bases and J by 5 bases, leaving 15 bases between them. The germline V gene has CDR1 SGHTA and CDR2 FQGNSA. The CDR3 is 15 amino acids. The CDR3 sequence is CASSLRGRGGTEAFF. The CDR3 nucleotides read TGTGCCAGCAGCTTAAGGGGTAGGGGTGGTACTGAAGCTTTCTTT.

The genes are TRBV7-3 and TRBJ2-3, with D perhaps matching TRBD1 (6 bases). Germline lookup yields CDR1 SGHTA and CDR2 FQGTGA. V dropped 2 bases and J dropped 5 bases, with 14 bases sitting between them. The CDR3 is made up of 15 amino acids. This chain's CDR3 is CASSLGQGMLDTQYF. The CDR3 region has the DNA TGTGCCAGCAGCTTAGGCCAGGGGATGTTAGATACGCAGTATTTT.